This entry features one T cell receptor beta chain sequence. It lacks a known antigen. No base-level quality is on record; no much larger clone is a single base apart. Library prep was done by 5' RACE. The sequencing machine was an Illumina HiSeq 2000. A universal primer binding site was added through template switching, and the final cDNA carried a unique molecular identifier so that TCR cDNA molecules could be counted accurately. First-strand cDNA for TCR alpha and beta chains was synthesized from specific primers in the conserved constant-segment region. To control for contamination, each cDNA library was double barcoded with a SMART-Mk sample barcode plus Illumina barcodes. Two successive PCR steps introduced TruSeq adapter sequences along with Illumina sample barcodes. The Illumina HiSeq platform was used with custom primers to sequence TCR alpha and beta cDNA libraries. The source study handled its data this way. MiGEC processed the raw reads to extract unique molecular identifiers, while MiXCR was used to determine the CDR3 positions. For each individual, recombination models were inferred using an EM algorithm with the repgenHMM and IGoR tools. The analysis of shared clonotypes was done with the tcR package in R, with sharing normalized by the product of cloneset sizes. Out-of-frame nonproductive sequences were analyzed to study raw recombination free of thymic and clonal selection effects. TCRdb handled the public reads itself, with Q25 trimming in fastp and clone calling in MiXCR, and kept productive beta chains. Rows are combined by CDR3 protein, so each entry shows the most common genes and DNA. None of the V and J calls come from the authors' own analysis; TCRdb made them. This sample has about 520,000 distinct CDR3 sequences in its table, and roughly a fifth of those were observed once. The biggest ten clones account for 0.91% of the sample.

The germline V gene yields MNHEY for CDR1 and SVGAGI for CDR2. V loses 7 bases at its end and J loses 8 bases; junction bases beyond the gene matches: 7. Measured from the cysteine to the phenylalanine, the CDR3 is 12 residues long. Just CDR3 DNA is preserved here, 36 bases in frame from base 1. This entry comes from a study of identical twins listed by TCRdb under 2016. Study-level background: To test whether fetal clonotypes persist, the study used deep sequencing on TCR alpha and beta repertoires from monozygotic twins, unrelated adults of various ages, and cord blood. Replicate twin experiments were performed at different times using different library preparation protocols to rule out contamination. Overall study outcomes, separate from this receptor: Abundant cord blood beta clonotypes carried fewer insertions; young adult naive repertoires showed a weaker similar trend, while memory repertoires showed none. Zero-insertion analyses could be partly confounded by invariant T cells such as MAIT and iNKT, though diverse VJ usage argued against such confounding for most clonotypes. Out-of-frame TCR alpha sharing in monozygotic twins was systematically underestimated by recombination models, whereas sharing between unrelated individuals was in agreement with the recombination models. Out-of-frame TCR alpha sequences shared between twins showed an excess of low generation-probability sequences compared with coincidental sharing between unrelated individuals. The excess sharing between twins in beta out-of-frame sequences was weaker because fewer shared sequences reduced the signal-to-noise ratio. Because the same donors could not be followed over many years, conclusions were based on cross-sectional statistical analysis.

Every donor was a healthy Caucasian. The twin cohort comprised three pairs of female monozygotic twins, all aged about 18 to 29 years. Positive isolation kits from Invitrogen were used to isolate CD4+ and CD8+ T cell populations. In addition, the sample was reused for a study of T cells expressing NK-cell markers. That second report states: In sorted CD3+CD56+NKG2C+, CD3+CD56+NKG2C- and CD3+CD56-NKG2C+ T-cell subsets from several donors, TCR beta-chain repertoires were profiled. Seven of the eight sequenced donors were HCMV-seropositive and one was HCMV-seronegative. In several experiments an anti-gammadeltaTCR antibody was added to restrict sorting to alphabetaTCR-expressing T cells. In more than 5 donors, the dominant CD3+CD56+NKG2C+ clonotypes were found to rank among the top 10 CD8+ clonotypes and to make up roughly 1.0-8% of CD8+ T cells. Those dominant clonotypes were again the most abundant among CD3+CD56-NKG2C+ cells in a handful of donors, at roughly 25-65%. Whether the expanded NKG2C-expressing T cell clones were specific for HCMV antigens was left unclear. The study sequenced eight donors, all healthy volunteers chosen at random: three men and five women. HCMV serostatus was determined by detecting HCMV-specific IgG in serum with a commercial ELISA kit. MIGEC was used to demultiplex reads and group the reads by UMI, and MiTCR was used to assemble and quantify clonotypes. To exclude erroneous sequences, only TCR cDNA sequences supported by at least two reads were retained. Downstream repertoire analysis used the tcR package, and clonotypes were matched across fractions by CDR3 nucleotide sequence plus V segment. VDJmatch was used to annotate antigen specificity against VDJdb, with one amino acid substitution in CDR3 allowed.

The chain links TRBV6-5 with TRBJ1-2; TRBD1 lines up with 7 middle nucleotides. The sequencing sample was made of CD4+ T cells sorted from blood. This TCR was sampled from a woman aged 18 to 35 in good health. The DNA reads TGTGCCAGCACCCGAGGACAGGCGGGCTACACCTTC. Its translation is CASTRGQAGYTF.